Each of the 20 T cell receptor beta chains below was sequenced from the same sample in a study of blood T cell repertoires in COVID-19. The assay was immunoSEQ multiplex PCR, and TCRdb's table has in-frame clones only and misses some. The sample holds some 42,000 clones, about 91% seen once. Sequencing was performed on peripheral blood. Receptor source: a human donor in a cohort sampled during active COVID-19.

J is TRBJ2-7 and V is TRBV5-6, with TRBD1 matching over 7 bases. Unmatched junction bases numbered 12, after V lost 5 bases and J lost 4 bases. The CDR3 has 15 residues. Germline V lookup: CDR1 SGHDT, CDR2 YYEEEE. The CDR3 DNA sequence: TGTGCCAGCAGTAAACAGGGGCTCGCCGCGTACGAGCAGTACTTC. Residues: CASSKQGLAAYEQYF.

The chain uses TRBV6-5 and TRBJ2-2, with 9 nucleotides matching TRBD2. Trimming took 10 bases from V and 5 from J; bases not matched to a gene: 8. The CDR3 spans 14 residues. The germline V gene has CDR1 MNHEY and CDR2 SVGAGI. The CDR3 is CAIKGTSTTGELFF. CDR3 nucleotides: TGTGCCATCAAGGGGACTAGCACTACCGGGGAGCTGTTTTTT.

This chain connects TRBV2 to TRBJ2-7, with 10 bases lining up with TRBD1. V lost 3 bases and J lost 2; bases outside the gene matches: 7. In germline, CDR1 is SNHLY, CDR2 FYNNEI. This CDR3 contains 16 residues. The CDR3 region has the DNA TGTGCCAGCAGTGACAACCGGGACAGGGGAACCTACGAGCAGTACTTC. Translated, it gives CASSDNRDRGTYEQYF.

The J gene is TRBJ1-2, the V gene TRBV7-9, with 9 positions matching TRBD1. Unmatched junction bases numbered 4, after V lost 4 bases and J lost 1 base. Germline V gives CDR1 SEHNR, CDR2 FQNEAQ (reference sequence). CDR3 length equals 15 residues. CDR3 residues: CASSSGTGYNYGYTF. Here the CDR3 DNA reads TGTGCCAGCAGCTCTGGGACAGGGTATAACTATGGCTACACCTTC.

This rearrangement joins TRBV7-9 to TRBJ2-2, with TRBD2 as a possible D gene (6 bases). The CDR3 loop spans 17 amino acids. V gave up 2 bases and J gave up 4 bases, with 17 bases separating them. The germline CDR1 and CDR2 sequences are SEHNR and FQNEAQ (reference sequence). CDR3 bases: TGTGCCAGCAGCTTAACGCCTCCGGGACTCTTCACCGGGGAGCTGTTTTTT. It encodes CASSLTPPGLFTGELFF.

V is TRBV2 and J is TRBJ1-1; the match to TRBD1 covers 7 bases. The CDR3 length is 17 residues. Germline V gene data show CDR1 as SNHLY and CDR2 as FYNNEI. V gave up 0 bases and J gave up 3 bases; unmatched junction bases: 10. DNA for the CDR3: TGTGCCAGCAGTGAAGCGCCGACAGGGTTAACCGACACTGAAGCTTTCTTT. It codes for CASSEAPTGLTDTEAFF.

This chain uses TRBV7-2 with TRBJ2-1, with a tentative D call TRBD1 (5 bases). Germline V CDR1 and CDR2: SGHTA, FQGNSA. Trimming left V 5 bases short and J 4 bases short, with 9 bases between. The CDR3 is 13 amino acids. The CDR3 nucleotides read TGTGCCAGCAGCGCGGACACGTACAATGAGCAGTTCTTC. Translation: CASSADTYNEQFF.

The CDR3 region is CASTWREKLFF. The CDR3 nucleotides are TGTGCCAGTACCTGGAGGGAAAAACTGTTTTTT. This sequence joins TRBV19 and TRBJ1-4; unclear D gene. Trimming pared 7 bases from V and 8 bases from J, leaving 8 bases between. The CDR3 runs to 11 residues. In germline, CDR1 is LNHDA, CDR2 SQIVND (reference sequence).

This clone was seen once. The rearrangement uses TRBV7-2 and TRBJ2-2, with no clear D. Per germline, CDR1 SGHTA and CDR2 FQGNSA. V lost 4 bases and J lost 0, with 12 bases in between. The CDR3 covers 16 residues. The CDR3 sequence: CASSSSGSANTGELFF. CDR3 nucleotides: TGTGCCAGCAGCTCATCCGGTTCCGCGAACACCGGGGAGCTGTTTTTT.

The rearrangement joins TRBV4-2 to TRBJ1-6; tentative D call: TRBD1 (5 bases). The CDR3 runs 16 residues. Germline V gene data show CDR1 as LGHNA and CDR2 as YNFKEQ. The ends were cut back, 1 base at V and 2 bases at J, with 9 bases in the middle. The CDR3 region has the DNA TGTGCCAGCAGCCAAGTAACAGGCCCCTATAATTCACCCCTCCACTTT. It yields the protein CASSQVTGPYNSPLHF.

This chain links TRBV18 with TRBJ2-7; TRBD1 matches 9 bases. The CDR3 contains 14 residues. V lost 3 bases to trimming and J lost 2 bases; unmatched junction nucleotides: 2. Germline assignment: CDR1 KGHSH and CDR2 LQKENI. CDR3 residues: CASSPTGGAYEQYF. The CDR3 DNA follows: TGTGCCAGCTCACCGACAGGGGGTGCCTACGAGCAGTACTTC.

The V gene is TRBV5-1, the J gene TRBJ2-7, with D maybe TRBD2 (6 bases). The V end lost 4 bases, the J end lost 2 bases, and 16 bases lay between the germline ends. CDR1 is SGHRS and CDR2 is YFSETQ in the germline V gene. The CDR3 has 15 residues. The CDR3: CASSPIGTRAYEQYF. The CDR3 nucleotides read TGCGCCAGCAGCCCAATCGGGACTCGAGCCTACGAGCAGTACTTC. Together with reference TRBV5-1 and TRBJ2-7, the CDR3 gives the full variable domain: KAGVTQTPRYLIKTRGQQVTLSCSPISGHRSVSWYQQTPGQGLQFLFEYFSETQRNKGNFPGRFSGRQFSNSRSEMNVSTLELGDSALYLCASSPIGTRAYEQYFGPGTRLTVT.

CDR3 DNA: TGTGCCAGTAGTATTCGACGGACAGGGCCTAGGAATGAGCAGTTCTTC. Its protein is CASSIRRTGPRNEQFF. The V call is TRBV19, the J call TRBJ2-1, with TRBD1 matching 8 bases. This CDR3 is 16 amino acids long. Germline values: CDR1 LNHDA, CDR2 SQIVND (reference sequence). J was trimmed by 7 bases and V by 3 bases; bases with no gene match: 11.

The table lists this clone with a count of one. This rearrangement joins TRBV18 to TRBJ1-2; 8 bases line up with TRBD1. The CDR3 covers 16 residues. The V segment lost 6 bases and the J segment 5 bases; nucleotides outside the gene matches: 14. The V gene's germline CDR1 is KGHSH and CDR2 LQKENI. The CDR3 nucleotides are TGTGCCAGCTCCAACTCTAAACCGGGACAGGTGTATGGCTACACCTTC. Protein sequence: CASSNSKPGQVYGYTF.

V gene TRBV19 combines with J gene TRBJ2-1; 12 bases are a match to TRBD2. Germline values: CDR1 LNHDA, CDR2 SQIVND (reference sequence). The CDR3 sequence is 15 residues long. Losses at the gene ends were 5 bases for V and 8 bases for J; bases not matched to a gene: 7. CDR3 sequence (DNA): TGTGCCAGTAGTCCTAGCGGGGGGGCCTGGGATGAGCAGTTCTTC. Encoded protein: CASSPSGGAWDEQFF.

The chain joins TRBV5-1 to TRBJ1-4; TRBD1 agrees at 8 bases. Germline trimming cut 4 bases from V and 7 bases from J; bases unmatched to any gene: 6. In germline, CDR1 is SGHRS, CDR2 YFSETQ. This CDR3 has 14 residues. Here the CDR3 DNA reads TGCGCCAGCAGCCCCGGACAGGGAGGTGAAAAACTGTTTTTT. Translated: CASSPGQGGEKLFF.

The chain is built from TRBV5-6 and TRBJ1-2; 9 bases are a match to TRBD1. J lost 8 bases, V lost 6 bases, and 5 bases had no gene match. Looked up from germline, CDR1 is SGHDT and CDR2 is YYEEEE. The CDR3 runs 12 residues. The CDR3 is CASTTGGRGYTF. As DNA, the CDR3 is TGTGCCAGCACTACAGGGGGCAGAGGCTACACCTTC.

V and J are TRBV19 and TRBJ2-2; tentative D call: TRBD1 (6 bases). The CDR3 extends over 15 amino acids. V lost 3 bases, J lost 5 bases, and 13 bases lay in between. The V gene's germline CDR1 is LNHDA and CDR2 SQIVND (reference sequence). CDR3 amino acids: CASSMGTSFTGELFF. The DNA of the CDR3 is TGTGCCAGTAGTATGGGGACATCGTTTACCGGGGAGCTGTTTTTT.

V and J are TRBV6-6 and TRBJ1-2, with D possibly TRBD1 on 6 matching bases. The germline gives CDR1 MNHNY, CDR2 SVGAGI (reference sequence). This CDR3 contains 16 residues. The ends were cut back, 2 bases at V and 4 bases at J, with 17 bases in the middle. CDR3 sequence (DNA): TGTGCCAGCAGTTACCCTGGCGACAGGACTTCCTATGGCTACACCTTC. Protein: CASSYPGDRTSYGYTF.

V and J are TRBV2 and TRBJ2-1; 15 positions match TRBD2. This CDR3 region has 17 residues. Germline CDR1 is SNHLY and CDR2 is FYNNEI. V shed 5 bases and J 8 bases; nucleotides not matched to a gene: 10. CDR3 loop: CASSYRTSGGARDEQFF. Here the CDR3 DNA reads TGTGCCAGCAGTTATCGGACTAGCGGGGGGGCCAGGGATGAGCAGTTCTTC.